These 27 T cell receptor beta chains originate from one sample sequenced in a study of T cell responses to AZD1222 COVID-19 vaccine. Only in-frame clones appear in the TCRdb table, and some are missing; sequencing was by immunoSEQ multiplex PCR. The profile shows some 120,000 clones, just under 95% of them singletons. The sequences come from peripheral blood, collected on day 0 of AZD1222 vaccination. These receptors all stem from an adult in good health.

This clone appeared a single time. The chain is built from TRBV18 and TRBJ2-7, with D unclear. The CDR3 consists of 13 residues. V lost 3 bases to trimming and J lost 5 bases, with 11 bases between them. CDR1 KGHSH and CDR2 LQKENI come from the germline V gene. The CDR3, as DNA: TGTGCCAGCTCACCCAGCCGCGAGGACGAGCAGTACTTC. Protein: CASSPSREDEQYF.

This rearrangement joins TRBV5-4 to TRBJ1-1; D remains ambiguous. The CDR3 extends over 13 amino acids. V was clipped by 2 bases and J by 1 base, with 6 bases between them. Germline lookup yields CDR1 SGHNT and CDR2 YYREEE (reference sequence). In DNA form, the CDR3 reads TGTGCCAGCAGCTTTAACCGGAACACTGAAGCTTTCTTT. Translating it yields CASSFNRNTEAFF.

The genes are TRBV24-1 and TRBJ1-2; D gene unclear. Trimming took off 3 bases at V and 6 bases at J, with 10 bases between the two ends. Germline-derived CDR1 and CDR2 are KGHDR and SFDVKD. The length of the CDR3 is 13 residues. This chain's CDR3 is CATSDPGGNGYTF. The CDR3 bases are TGTGCCACCAGTGATCCGGGAGGAAATGGCTACACCTTC.

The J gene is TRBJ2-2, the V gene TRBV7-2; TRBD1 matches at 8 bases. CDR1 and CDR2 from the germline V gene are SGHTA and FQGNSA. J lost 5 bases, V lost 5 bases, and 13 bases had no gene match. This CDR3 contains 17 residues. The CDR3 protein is CASSPGVPGGRTGELFF. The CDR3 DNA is TGTGCCAGCAGCCCTGGGGTCCCAGGGGGCAGGACCGGGGAGCTGTTTTTT.

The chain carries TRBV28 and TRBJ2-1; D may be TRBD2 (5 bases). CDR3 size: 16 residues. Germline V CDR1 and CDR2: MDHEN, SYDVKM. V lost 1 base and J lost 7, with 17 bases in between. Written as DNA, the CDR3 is TGTGCCAGCAGTTTATTTGGAGCGGAGTCGAAGAATGAGCAGTTCTTC. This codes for CASSLFGAESKNEQFF.

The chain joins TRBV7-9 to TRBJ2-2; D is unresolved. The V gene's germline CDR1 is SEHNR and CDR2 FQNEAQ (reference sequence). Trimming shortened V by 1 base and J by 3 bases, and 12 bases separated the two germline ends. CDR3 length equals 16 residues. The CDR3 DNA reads TGTGCCAGCAGCTTAGGTCTCCAGTCGGACACCGGGGAGCTGTTTTTT. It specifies CASSLGLQSDTGELFF.

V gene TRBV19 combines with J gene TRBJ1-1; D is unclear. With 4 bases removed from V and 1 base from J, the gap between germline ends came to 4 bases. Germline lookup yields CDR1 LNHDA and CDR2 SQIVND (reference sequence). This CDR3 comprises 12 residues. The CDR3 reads CASSNQNTEAFF. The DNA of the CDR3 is TGTGCCAGTAGTAACCAGAACACTGAAGCTTTCTTT.

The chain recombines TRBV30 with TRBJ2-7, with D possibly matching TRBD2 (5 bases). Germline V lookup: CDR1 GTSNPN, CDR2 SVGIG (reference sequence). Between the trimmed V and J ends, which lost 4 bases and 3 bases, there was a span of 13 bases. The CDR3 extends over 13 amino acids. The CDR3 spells CAWTLGRDYEQYF. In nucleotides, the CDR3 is TGTGCCTGGACCCTAGGACGGGACTACGAGCAGTACTTC.

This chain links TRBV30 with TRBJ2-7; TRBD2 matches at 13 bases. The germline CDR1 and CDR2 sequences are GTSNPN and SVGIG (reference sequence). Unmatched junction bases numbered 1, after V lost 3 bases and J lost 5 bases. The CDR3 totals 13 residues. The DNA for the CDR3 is TGTGCCTGGAGGACTAGCGGGAGGAACGAGCAGTACTTC. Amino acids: CAWRTSGRNEQYF. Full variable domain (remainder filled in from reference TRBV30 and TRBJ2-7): SQTIHQWPATLVQPVGSPLSLECTVEGTSNPNLYWYRQAAGRGLQLLFYSVGIGQISSEVPQNLSASRPQDRQFILSSKKLLLSDSGFYLCAWRTSGRNEQYFGPGTRLTVT.

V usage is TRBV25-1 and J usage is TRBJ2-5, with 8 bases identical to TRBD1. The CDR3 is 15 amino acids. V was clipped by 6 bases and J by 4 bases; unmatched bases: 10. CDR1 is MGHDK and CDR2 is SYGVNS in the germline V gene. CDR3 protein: CASRETGTGVETQYF. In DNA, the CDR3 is TGTGCCAGCAGAGAAACCGGGACAGGTGTAGAGACCCAGTACTTC.

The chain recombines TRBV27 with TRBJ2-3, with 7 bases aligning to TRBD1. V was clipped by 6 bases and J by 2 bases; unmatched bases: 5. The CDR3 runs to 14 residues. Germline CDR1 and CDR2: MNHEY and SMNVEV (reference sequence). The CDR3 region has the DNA TGTGCCAGCAGCCTAGGGGGCCTCACAGATACGCAGTATTTT. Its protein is CASSLGGLTDTQYF.

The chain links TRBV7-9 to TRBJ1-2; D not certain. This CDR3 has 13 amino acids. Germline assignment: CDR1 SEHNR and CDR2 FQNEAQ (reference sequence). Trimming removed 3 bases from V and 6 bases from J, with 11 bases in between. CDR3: CASSFRQLDGYTF. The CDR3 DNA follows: TGTGCCAGCAGCTTTCGGCAACTAGATGGCTACACCTTC.

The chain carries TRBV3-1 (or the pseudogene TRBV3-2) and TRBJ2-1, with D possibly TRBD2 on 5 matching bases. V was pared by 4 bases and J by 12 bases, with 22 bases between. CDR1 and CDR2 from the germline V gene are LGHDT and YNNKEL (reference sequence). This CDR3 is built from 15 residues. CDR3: CASSRDTSTLSGQFF. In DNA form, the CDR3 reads TGTGCCAGCAGCCGCGACACCTCCACCTTAAGCGGGCAGTTCTTC.

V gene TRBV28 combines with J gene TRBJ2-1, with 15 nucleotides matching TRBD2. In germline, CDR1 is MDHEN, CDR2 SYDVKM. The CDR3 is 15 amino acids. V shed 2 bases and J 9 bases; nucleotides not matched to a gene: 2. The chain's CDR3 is CASSLGLAGGGEQFF. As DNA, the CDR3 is TGTGCCAGCAGTTTAGGACTAGCGGGAGGGGGTGAGCAGTTCTTC.

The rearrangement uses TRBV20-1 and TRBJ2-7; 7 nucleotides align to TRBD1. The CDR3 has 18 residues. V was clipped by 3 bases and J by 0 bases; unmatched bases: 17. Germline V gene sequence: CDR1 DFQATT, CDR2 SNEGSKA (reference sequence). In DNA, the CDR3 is TGCAGTGCTAGTTCTGTCCGAAAAACAGGGGCAAACTCCTACGAGCAGTACTTC. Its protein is CSASSVRKTGANSYEQYF.

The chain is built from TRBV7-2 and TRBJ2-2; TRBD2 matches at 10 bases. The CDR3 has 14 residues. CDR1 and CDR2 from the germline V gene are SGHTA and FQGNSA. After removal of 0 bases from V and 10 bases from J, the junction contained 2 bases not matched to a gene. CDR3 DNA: TGTGCCAGCAGCTTAGCTGGGACTAGCGAGGAGCTGTTTTTT. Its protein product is CASSLAGTSEELFF.

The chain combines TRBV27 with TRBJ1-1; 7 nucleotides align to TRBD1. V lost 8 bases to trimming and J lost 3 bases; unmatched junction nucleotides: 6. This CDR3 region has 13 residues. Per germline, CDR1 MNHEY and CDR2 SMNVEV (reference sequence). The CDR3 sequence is CASSSRGYTEAFF. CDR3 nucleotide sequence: TGTGCCAGCTCCTCCAGGGGGTACACTGAAGCTTTCTTT.

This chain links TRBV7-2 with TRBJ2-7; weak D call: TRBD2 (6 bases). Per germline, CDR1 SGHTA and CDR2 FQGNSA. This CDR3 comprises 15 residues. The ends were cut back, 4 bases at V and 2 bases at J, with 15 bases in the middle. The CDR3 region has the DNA TGTGCCAGCAGCTCGGAGGTTAGCGGACCCTACGAGCAGTACTTC. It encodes CASSSEVSGPYEQYF.

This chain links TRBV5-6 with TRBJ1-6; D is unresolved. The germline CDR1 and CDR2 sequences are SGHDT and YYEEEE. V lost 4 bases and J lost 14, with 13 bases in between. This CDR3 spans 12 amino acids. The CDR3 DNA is TGTGCCAGCAGCCTCGGTGCTTGGGCCCTCCACTTT. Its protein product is CASSLGAWALHF.

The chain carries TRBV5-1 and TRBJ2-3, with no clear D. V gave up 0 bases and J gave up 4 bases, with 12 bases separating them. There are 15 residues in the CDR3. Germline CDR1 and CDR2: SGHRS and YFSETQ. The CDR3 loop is CASSLERSVPDTQYF. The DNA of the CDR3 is TGCGCCAGCAGCTTGGAAAGGTCCGTACCAGATACGCAGTATTTT.

The CDR3 here is CASSPRLADTYEQYF. In DNA form, the CDR3 reads TGTGCCAGCAGCCCCAGGTTAGCGGATACCTACGAGCAGTACTTC. This chain connects TRBV9 to TRBJ2-7; a possible D gene is TRBD2 (6 bases). The germline V gene has CDR1 SGDLS and CDR2 YYNGEE. Trimming stripped 4 bases from V and 2 bases from J, with 16 bases between. The CDR3 length is 15 residues.

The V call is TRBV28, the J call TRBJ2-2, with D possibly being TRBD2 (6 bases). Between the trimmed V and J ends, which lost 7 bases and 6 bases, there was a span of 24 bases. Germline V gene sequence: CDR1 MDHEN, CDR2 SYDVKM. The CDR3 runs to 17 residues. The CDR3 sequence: CASKELVFRREAGELFF. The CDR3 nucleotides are TGTGCCAGCAAGGAGCTAGTCTTTCGGAGGGAAGCCGGGGAGCTGTTTTTT.

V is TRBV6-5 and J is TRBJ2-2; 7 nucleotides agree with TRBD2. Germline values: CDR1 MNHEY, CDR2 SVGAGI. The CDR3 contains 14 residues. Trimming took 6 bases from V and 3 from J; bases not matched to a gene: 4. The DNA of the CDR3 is TGTGCCAGCAGACTGGGGAGGGACACCGGGGAGCTGTTTTTT. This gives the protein CASRLGRDTGELFF.

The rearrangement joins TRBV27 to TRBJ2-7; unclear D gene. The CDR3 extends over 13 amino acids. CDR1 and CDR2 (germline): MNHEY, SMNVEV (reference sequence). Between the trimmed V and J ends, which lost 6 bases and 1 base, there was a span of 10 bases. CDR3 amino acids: CASSLDPSYEQYF. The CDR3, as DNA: TGTGCCAGCAGCTTGGACCCATCCTACGAGCAGTACTTC.

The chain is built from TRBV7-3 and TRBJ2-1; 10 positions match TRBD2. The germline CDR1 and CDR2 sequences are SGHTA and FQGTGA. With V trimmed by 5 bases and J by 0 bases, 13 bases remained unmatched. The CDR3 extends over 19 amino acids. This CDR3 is CASSPYGLAVGGSYNEQFF. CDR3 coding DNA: TGTGCCAGCAGCCCCTACGGACTAGCGGTAGGGGGCTCCTACAATGAGCAGTTCTTC.

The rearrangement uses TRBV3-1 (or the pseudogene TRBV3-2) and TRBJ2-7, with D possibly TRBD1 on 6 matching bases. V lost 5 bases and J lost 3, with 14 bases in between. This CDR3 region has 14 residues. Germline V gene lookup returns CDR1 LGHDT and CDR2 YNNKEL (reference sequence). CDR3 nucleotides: TGTGCCAGCAGCACCGGGACACTGATCTACGAGCAGTACTTC. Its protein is CASSTGTLIYEQYF.

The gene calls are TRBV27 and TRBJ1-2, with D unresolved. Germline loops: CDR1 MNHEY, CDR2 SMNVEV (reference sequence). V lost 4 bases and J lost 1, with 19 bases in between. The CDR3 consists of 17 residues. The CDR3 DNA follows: TGTGCCAGCAGTTCCCTAGGGTTAGCCCCTCTTAACTATGGCTACACCTTC. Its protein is CASSSLGLAPLNYGYTF.